This TCR beta chain was profiled in a study of T cells in Graves' hyperthyroidism and ophthalmopathy. Trimming removed 4 bases at V and 6 bases at J, with 9 bases between. Germline V gene data show CDR1 as KGHDR and CDR2 as SFDVKD. The CDR3 length is 13 residues. PBMCs were collected from an approximately 9.3 ml volume of fresh peripheral blood. Amplified TCR beta CDR3 regions came from RNA transcripts. Primed by the HTBI set, a first-round RT-PCR was run on the TCR CDR3. MiXCR was run by TCRdb on the multiplex PCR reads, yielding one entry per CDR3 protein. Of 300,000 to 450,000 distinct CDR3 sequences in the sample, roughly 14% were seen once.

This chain joins TRBV24-1 and TRBJ2-1; D remains ambiguous. This TCR derives from a woman in her sixties with Graves' hyperthyroidism. Specimen: blood. For the CDR3, the DNA is TGTGCCACCAGTGAACCGGCGCGCAATGAGCAGTTCTTC. This encodes CATSEPARNEQFF.